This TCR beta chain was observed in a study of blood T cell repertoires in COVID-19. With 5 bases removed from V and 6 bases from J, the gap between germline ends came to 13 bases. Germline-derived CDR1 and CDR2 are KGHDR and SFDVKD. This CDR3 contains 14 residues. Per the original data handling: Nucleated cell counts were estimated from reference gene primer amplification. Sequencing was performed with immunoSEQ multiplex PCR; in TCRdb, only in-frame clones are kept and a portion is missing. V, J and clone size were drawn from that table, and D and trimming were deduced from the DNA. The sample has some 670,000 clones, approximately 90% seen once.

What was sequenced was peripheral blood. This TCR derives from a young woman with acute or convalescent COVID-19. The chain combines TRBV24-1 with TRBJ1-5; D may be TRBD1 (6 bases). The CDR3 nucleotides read TGTGCCACCAGTGGTGGGGTCAGGGGTCAGCCCCAGCATTTT. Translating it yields CATSGGVRGQPQHF.